The clone carrying this T cell receptor (beta chain) was seen more than once but under ten times. The antigen is undetermined. This CDR3 has 14 amino acids. V lost 6 bases and J lost 3; bases outside the gene matches: 5. Germline lookup yields CDR1 SNHLY and CDR2 FYNNEI. Each cDNA held unique molecular identifiers, and template switching gave it a universal primer site. In TCRdb, the 5' RACE reads were re-called with MiXCR into one record per CDR3 protein. The data hold some 500,000 distinct CDR3 sequences, with 14% observed a single time. The data were taken from a study of identical twins. Study-wide findings and caveats: Invariant MAIT and iNKT cells may have partly biased zero-insertion analyses. There were fewer insertions in abundant cord blood beta clonotypes, but memory repertoires showed no such pattern.

The same data also contributed to another study, on yellow fever vaccine responses in identical twins.

The receptor was isolated from a woman aged 18-30 years in good health. The genes are TRBV2 and TRBJ2-7; 10 bases match TRBD2. The sample comprised CD4+ T cells sorted from blood. CDR3 loop: CASRGASGSYEQYF. In DNA form, the CDR3 reads TGTGCCAGCAGGGGGGCTAGCGGGAGCTACGAGCAGTACTTC.